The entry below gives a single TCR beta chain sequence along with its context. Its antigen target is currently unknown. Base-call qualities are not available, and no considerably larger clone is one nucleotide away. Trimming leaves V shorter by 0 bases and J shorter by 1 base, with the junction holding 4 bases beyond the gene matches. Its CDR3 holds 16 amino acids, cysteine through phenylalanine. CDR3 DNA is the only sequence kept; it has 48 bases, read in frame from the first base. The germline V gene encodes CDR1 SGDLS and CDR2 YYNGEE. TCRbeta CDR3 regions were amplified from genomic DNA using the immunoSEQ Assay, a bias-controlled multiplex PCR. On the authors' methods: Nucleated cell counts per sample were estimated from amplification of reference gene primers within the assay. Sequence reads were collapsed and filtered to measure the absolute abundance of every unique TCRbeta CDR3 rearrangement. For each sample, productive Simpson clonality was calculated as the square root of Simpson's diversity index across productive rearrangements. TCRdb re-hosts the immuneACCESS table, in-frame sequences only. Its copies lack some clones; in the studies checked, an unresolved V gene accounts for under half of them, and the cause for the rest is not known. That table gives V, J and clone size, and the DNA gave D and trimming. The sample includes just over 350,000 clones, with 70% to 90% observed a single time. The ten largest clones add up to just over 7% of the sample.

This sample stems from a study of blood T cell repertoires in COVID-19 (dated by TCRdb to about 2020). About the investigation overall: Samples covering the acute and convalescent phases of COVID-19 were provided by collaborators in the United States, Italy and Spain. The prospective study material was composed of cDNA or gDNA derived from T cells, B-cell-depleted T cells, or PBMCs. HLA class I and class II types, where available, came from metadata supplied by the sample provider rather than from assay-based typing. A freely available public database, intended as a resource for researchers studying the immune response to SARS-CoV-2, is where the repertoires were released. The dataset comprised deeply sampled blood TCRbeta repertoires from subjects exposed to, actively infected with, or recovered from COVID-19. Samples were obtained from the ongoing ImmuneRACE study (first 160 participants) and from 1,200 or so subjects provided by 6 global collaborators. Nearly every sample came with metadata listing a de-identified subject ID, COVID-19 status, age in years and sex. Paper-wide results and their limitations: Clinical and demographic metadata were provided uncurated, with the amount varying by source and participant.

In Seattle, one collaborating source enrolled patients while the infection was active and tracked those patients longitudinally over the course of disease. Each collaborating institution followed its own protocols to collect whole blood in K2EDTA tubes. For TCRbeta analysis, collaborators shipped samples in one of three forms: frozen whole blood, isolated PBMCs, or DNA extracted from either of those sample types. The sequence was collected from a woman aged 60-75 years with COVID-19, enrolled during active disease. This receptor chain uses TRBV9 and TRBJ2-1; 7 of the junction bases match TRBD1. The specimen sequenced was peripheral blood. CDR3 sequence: CASSVGDRASYNEQFF. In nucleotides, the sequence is TGTGCCAGCAGCGTAGGGGACAGAGCATCCTACAATGAGCAGTTCTTC.